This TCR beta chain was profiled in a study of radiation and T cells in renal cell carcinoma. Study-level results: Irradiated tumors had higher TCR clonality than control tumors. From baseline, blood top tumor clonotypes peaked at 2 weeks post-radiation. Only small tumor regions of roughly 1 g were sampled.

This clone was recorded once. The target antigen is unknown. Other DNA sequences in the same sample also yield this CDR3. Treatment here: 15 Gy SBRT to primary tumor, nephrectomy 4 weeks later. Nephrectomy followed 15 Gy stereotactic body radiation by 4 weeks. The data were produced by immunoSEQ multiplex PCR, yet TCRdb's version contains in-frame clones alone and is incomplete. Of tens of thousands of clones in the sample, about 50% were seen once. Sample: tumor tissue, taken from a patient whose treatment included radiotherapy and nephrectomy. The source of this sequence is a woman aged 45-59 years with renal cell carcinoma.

CDR3 sequence (DNA): TGTGCCAGCAGCTTATACTCCGGCGCCGGCTCTGGAAACACCATATATTTT. Amino acids: CASSLYSGAGSGNTIYF. This chain joins TRBV7-2 and TRBJ1-3; D not certain. The germline CDR1 and CDR2 sequences are SGHTA and FQGNSA. Trimming removed 2 bases from V and 0 bases from J, with 14 bases in between. The CDR3 loop spans 17 amino acids.